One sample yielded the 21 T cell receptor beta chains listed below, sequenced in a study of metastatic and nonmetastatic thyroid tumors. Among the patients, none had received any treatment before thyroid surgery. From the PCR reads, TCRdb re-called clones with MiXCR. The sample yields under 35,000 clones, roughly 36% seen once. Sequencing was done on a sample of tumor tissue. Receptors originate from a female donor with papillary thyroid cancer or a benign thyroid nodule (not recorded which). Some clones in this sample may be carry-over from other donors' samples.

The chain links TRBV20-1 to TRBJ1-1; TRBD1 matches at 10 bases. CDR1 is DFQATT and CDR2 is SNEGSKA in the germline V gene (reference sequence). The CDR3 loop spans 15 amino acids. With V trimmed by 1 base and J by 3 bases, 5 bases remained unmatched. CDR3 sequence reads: CSARVDRGLDTEAFF. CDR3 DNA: TGCAGTGCTAGAGTCGACAGGGGGCTGGACACTGAAGCTTTCTTT.

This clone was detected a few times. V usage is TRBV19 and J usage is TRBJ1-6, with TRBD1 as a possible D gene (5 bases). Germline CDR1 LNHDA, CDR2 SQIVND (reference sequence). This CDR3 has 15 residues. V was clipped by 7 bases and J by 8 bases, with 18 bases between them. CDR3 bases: TGTGCCAGTAACAGACCGGGACTAAAGGATTCACCCCTCCACTTT. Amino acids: CASNRPGLKDSPLHF.

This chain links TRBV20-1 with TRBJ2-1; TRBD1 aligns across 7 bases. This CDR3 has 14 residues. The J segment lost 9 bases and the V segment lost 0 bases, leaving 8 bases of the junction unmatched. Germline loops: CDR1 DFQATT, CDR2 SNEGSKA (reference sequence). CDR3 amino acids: CSARDYSGDSEQFF. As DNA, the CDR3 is TGCAGTGCTAGAGATTATTCTGGGGACAGTGAGCAGTTCTTC.

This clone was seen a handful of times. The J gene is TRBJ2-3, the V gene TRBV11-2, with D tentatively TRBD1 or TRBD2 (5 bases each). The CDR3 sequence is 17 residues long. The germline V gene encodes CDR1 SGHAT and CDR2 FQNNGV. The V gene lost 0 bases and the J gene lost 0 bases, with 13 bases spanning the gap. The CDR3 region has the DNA TGTGCCAGCAGCTTAGACGTGGGGGTGACTAGCACAGATACGCAGTATTTT. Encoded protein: CASSLDVGVTSTDTQYF.

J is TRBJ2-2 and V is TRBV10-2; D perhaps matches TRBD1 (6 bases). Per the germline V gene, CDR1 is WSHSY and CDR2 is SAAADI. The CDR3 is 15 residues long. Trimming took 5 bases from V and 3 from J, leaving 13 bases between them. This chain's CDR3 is CASSRGQGYTGELFF. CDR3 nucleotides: TGCGCCAGCAGTCGCGGGCAGGGGTACACCGGGGAGCTGTTTTTT.

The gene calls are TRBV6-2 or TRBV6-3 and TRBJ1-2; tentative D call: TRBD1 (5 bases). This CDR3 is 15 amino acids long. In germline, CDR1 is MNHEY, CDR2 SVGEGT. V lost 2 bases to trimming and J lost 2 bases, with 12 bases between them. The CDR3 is CASSYQQGTNYGYTF. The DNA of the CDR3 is TGTGCCAGCAGTTACCAGCAGGGTACCAACTATGGCTACACCTTC.

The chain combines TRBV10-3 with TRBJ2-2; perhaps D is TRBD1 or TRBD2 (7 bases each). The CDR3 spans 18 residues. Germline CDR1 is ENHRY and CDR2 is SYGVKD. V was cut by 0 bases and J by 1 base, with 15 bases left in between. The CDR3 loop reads CAISESPRGTKNTGELFF. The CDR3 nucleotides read TGTGCCATCAGTGAGTCCCCCAGGGGGACTAAGAACACCGGGGAGCTGTTTTTT.

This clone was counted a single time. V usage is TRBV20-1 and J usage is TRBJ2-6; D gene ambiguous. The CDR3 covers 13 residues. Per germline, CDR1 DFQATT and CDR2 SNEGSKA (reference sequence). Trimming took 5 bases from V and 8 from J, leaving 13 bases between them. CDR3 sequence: CSAHRDATNVLTF. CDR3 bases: TGCAGTGCTCATAGAGATGCGACCAACGTCCTGACTTTC.

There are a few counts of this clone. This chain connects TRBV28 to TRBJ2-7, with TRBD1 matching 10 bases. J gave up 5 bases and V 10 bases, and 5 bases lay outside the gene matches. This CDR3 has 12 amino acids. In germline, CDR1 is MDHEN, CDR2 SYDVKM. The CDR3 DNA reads TGTGCCACAAAGACAGGGGGCAACGAGCAGTACTTC. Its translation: CATKTGGNEQYF.

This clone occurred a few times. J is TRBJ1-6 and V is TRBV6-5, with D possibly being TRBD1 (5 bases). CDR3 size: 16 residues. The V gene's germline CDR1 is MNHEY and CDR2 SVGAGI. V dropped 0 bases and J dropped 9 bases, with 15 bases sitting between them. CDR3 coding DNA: TGTGCCAGCAGTTACTCCCCTGGGGGACGGGGTTCACCCCTCCACTTT. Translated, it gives CASSYSPGGRGSPLHF.

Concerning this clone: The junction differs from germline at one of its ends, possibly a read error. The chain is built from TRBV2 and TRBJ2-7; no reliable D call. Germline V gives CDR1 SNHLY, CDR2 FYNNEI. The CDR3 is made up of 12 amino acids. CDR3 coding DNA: TGTGCCAGCAGCCCCAGAGCCTACGCGCAGTACTTC. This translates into CASSPRAYAQYF.

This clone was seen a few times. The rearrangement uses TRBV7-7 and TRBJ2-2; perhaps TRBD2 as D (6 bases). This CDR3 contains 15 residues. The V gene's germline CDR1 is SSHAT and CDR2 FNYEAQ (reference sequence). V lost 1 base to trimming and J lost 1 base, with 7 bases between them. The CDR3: CASSLDGGNTGELFF. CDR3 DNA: TGTGCCAGCAGCTTAGACGGGGGGAACACCGGGGAGCTGTTTTTT.

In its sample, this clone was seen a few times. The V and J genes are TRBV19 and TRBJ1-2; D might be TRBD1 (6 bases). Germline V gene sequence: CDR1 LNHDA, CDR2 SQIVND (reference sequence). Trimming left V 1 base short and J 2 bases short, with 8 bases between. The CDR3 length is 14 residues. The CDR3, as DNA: TGTGCCAGTAGTATAGGCAGGGGAAACTATGGCTACACCTTC. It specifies CASSIGRGNYGYTF.

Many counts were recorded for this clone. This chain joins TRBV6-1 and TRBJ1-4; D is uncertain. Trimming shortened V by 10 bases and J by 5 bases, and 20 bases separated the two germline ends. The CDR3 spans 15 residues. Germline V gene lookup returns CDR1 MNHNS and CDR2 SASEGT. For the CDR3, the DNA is TGTGCCACCCGGGTCCCACTCCTGGAAAATGAAAAACTGTTTTTT. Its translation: CATRVPLLENEKLFF.

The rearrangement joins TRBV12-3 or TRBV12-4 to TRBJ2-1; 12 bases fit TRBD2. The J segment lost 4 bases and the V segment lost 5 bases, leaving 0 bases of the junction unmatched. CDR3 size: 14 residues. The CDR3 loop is CASSGLAGYNEQFF. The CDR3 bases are TGTGCCAGCAGTGGACTAGCGGGGTACAATGAGCAGTTCTTC.

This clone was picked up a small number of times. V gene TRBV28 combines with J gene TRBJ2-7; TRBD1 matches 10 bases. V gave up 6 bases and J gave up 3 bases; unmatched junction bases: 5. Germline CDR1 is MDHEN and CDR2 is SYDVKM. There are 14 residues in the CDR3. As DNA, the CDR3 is TGTGCCAGCAGGGCCGGGACAGGGGTCTACGAGCAGTACTTC. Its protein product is CASRAGTGVYEQYF.

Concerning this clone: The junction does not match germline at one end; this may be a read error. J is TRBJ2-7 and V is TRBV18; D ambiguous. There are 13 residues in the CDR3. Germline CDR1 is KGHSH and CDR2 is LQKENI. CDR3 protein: CASSQQPSDEQYF. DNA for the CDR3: TGTGCCAGCTCACAACAACCCTCCGACGAGCAGTACTTC.

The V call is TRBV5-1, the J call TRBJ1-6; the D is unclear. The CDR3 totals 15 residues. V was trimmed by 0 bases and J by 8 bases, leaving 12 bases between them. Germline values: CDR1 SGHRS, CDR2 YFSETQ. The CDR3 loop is CASSLAPQPYSPLHF. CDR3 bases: TGCGCCAGCAGCTTGGCCCCACAGCCCTATTCACCCCTCCACTTT.

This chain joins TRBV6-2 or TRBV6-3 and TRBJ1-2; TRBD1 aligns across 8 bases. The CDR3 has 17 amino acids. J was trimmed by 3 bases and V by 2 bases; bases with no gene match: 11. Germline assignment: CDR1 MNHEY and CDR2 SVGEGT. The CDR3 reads CASSYTYRTGLDYGYTF. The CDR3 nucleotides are TGTGCCAGCAGTTACACGTACCGGACAGGGCTGGACTATGGCTACACCTTC.

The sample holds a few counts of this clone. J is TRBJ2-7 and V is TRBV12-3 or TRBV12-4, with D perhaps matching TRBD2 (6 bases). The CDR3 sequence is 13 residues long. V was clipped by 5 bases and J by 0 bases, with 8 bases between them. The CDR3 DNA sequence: TGTGCCAGCAGTCGACTAGGCTCCTACGAGCAGTACTTC. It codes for CASSRLGSYEQYF.

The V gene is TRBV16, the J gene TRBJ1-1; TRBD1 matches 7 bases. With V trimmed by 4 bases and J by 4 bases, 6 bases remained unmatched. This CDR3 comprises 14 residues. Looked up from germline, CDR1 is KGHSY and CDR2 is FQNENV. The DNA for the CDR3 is TGTGCCAGCAGCCGCACACAGGGGACCACTGAAGCTTTCTTT. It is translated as CASSRTQGTTEAFF.